This T cell receptor (beta chain) appears in the sequencing data of a study of response to subunit inactivated influenza vaccine. Study-wide points: The authors suggested that few new T cells are recruited per seasonal influenza vaccination.

Looked up from germline, CDR1 is SGHRS and CDR2 is YFSETQ. CDR3 length: 16 residues. V gave up 6 bases and J gave up 3 bases; unmatched junction bases: 7. TCRdb processed the RT-PCR reads anew with MiXCR; each CDR3 protein has one entry. This table holds 650,000 to 700,000 distinct CDR3 sequences, around a sixth found once. This clonotype occurred a few times. Its cognate antigen is unknown. The receptor was isolated from a man aged 50 or older who received an inactivated influenza vaccine. Sample: PBMCs from blood, taken 11 to 12 days after vaccination. V gene TRBV5-1 combines with J gene TRBJ2-1; 12 bases map to TRBD2. This chain's CDR3 is CASTRTSGTLYNEQFF. For the CDR3, the DNA is TGCGCCAGCACTCGGACTAGCGGGACCCTCTACAATGAGCAGTTCTTC.